Below, 30 T cell receptor beta chains from the same sample are listed, as sequenced in a study of metastatic and nonmetastatic thyroid tumors. Patients underwent thyroid surgery, and none had received any treatment before it. Using MiXCR, TCRdb re-called clones from the PCR reads. The sample has about 20,000 clones; over 30% are singletons. The specimen was blood. The receptors were sampled from a female donor with papillary thyroid cancer or a benign thyroid nodule (not recorded which). Some clones in this sample may be carry-over from other donors' samples.

Only a few counts were recorded for this clone. The V gene is TRBV11-2, the J gene TRBJ1-2; 8 bases map to TRBD1. Germline V lookup: CDR1 SGHAT, CDR2 FQNNGV. Losses at the gene ends were 3 bases for V and 6 bases for J; bases not matched to a gene: 15. The CDR3 extends over 17 amino acids. The CDR3 reads CASSFGRFMDRVHGYTF. The CDR3 bases are TGTGCCAGCAGCTTTGGCCGCTTTATGGACAGGGTTCATGGCTACACCTTC.

This clone was picked up many times. The chain is built from TRBV6-1 and TRBJ1-1; D gene unclear. Germline loops: CDR1 MNHNS, CDR2 SASEGT. Trimming left V 0 bases short and J 2 bases short, with 7 bases between. The CDR3 totals 14 residues. CDR3 sequence reads: CASSEAARNTEAFF. The CDR3 nucleotides are TGTGCCAGCAGTGAAGCGGCCAGAAACACTGAAGCTTTCTTT.

The rearrangement uses TRBV27 and TRBJ2-2; 8 nucleotides agree with TRBD1. There are 13 residues in the CDR3. V was clipped by 5 bases and J by 5 bases; unmatched bases: 1. Germline-derived CDR1 and CDR2 are MNHEY and SMNVEV (reference sequence). The CDR3 loop reads CASSTGGTGELFF. The CDR3 DNA reads TGTGCCAGCAGTACAGGGGGGACCGGGGAGCTGTTTTTT.

This clone has a handful of counts. The V call is TRBV6-1, the J call TRBJ2-3; D is possibly TRBD2 (5 bases). Trimming removed 6 bases from V and 7 bases from J, with 14 bases in between. The CDR3 has 13 residues. Germline CDR1 reads MNHNS; CDR2 reads SASEGT. The CDR3 loop reads CASRPPGKNTQYF. CDR3 nucleotides: TGTGCCAGCAGGCCACCGGGAAAGAATACGCAGTATTTT.

CDR3 nucleotide sequence: TGCGCCAGCAGCCCCGGGGACAGTGCTTACGAGCAGTACTTC. Encoded protein: CASSPGDSAYEQYF. The chain recombines TRBV5-1 with TRBJ2-7; 7 nucleotides agree with TRBD1. The trim removed 4 bases at V and 4 bases at J, leaving 8 bases unmatched. The CDR3 loop spans 14 amino acids. CDR1 SGHRS and CDR2 YFSETQ come from the germline V gene.

The CDR3 loop reads CASTPSTGGSYNEQFF. Here the CDR3 DNA reads TGTGCCAGCACACCCTCGACAGGGGGCTCCTACAATGAGCAGTTCTTC. The rearrangement uses TRBV11-2 and TRBJ2-1, with TRBD1 matching 9 bases. After removal of 7 bases from V and 0 bases from J, the junction contained 7 bases not matched to a gene. Germline CDR1 is SGHAT and CDR2 is FQNNGV. The CDR3 has 16 amino acids.

The chain combines TRBV30 with TRBJ1-3, with a tentative D call TRBD1 (6 bases). CDR1 and CDR2 from the germline V gene are GTSNPN and SVGIG (reference sequence). The ends were cut back, 5 bases at V and 0 bases at J, with 11 bases in the middle. This CDR3 comprises 14 residues. The CDR3 nucleotides are TGTGCCTGGCAGGGGCCGAGCTCTGGAAACACCATATATTTT. Translating gives CAWQGPSSGNTIYF.

This clone was picked up a small number of times. J is TRBJ2-7 and V is TRBV5-5, with D unresolved. V was cut by 4 bases and J by 6 bases, with 14 bases left in between. CDR1 and CDR2 (germline): SGHKS, YYEKEE (reference sequence). The CDR3 spans 13 residues. The CDR3 DNA follows: TGTGCCAGCAGCCCCGCGAGGTACGGCGAGCAGTACTTC. Its translation: CASSPARYGEQYF.

The gene calls are TRBV20-1 and TRBJ2-3; D is perhaps TRBD1 (5 bases). The CDR3 sequence is 12 residues long. The V gene's germline CDR1 is DFQATT and CDR2 SNEGSKA (reference sequence). CDR3 sequence reads: CSALGGTDTQYF. DNA of the CDR3: TGCAGCGCTCTAGGGGGCACAGATACGCAGTATTTT.

This chain joins TRBV28 and TRBJ2-7; TRBD2 aligns across 7 bases. The germline CDR1 and CDR2 sequences are MDHEN and SYDVKM. The CDR3 extends over 12 amino acids. The V and J ends lost 11 bases and 2 bases, in that order; junction bases with no gene match: 6. The CDR3 DNA sequence: TGTGCCTGTAGCGGGCCAACCTACGAGCAGTACTTC. It translates to CACSGPTYEQYF.

The chain is built from TRBV6-1 and TRBJ2-3; D unclear. Trimming removed 6 bases at V and 3 bases at J, with 10 bases between. CDR3 length: 13 amino acids. Germline CDR1 and CDR2: MNHNS and SASEGT. CDR3 amino acids: CASRGLVTDTQYF. CDR3 nucleotide sequence: TGTGCCAGCAGAGGTCTAGTGACAGATACGCAGTATTTT.

The chain links TRBV20-1 to TRBJ1-1; D gene unclear. The germline gives CDR1 DFQATT, CDR2 SNEGSKA (reference sequence). The V end lost 0 bases, the J end lost 2 bases, and 4 bases lay between the germline ends. There are 12 residues in the CDR3. The CDR3 is CSARDLNTEAFF. As DNA, the CDR3 is TGCAGTGCTAGAGATCTTAACACTGAAGCTTTCTTT.

Of note for this clone: Compared with germline, one end of the junction differs, possibly owing to a read error. V is TRBV12-3 or TRBV12-4 and J is TRBJ1-5, with D uncertain. This CDR3 is 15 amino acids long. CDR3 sequence (DNA): TGTGCCAGCAGTTTATCCCGTAGGGTCAATCGGCCCCAGCATTTT. It specifies CASSLSRRVNRPQHF.

As regards this clone: Mismatch with germline at one junction end may stem from a read error. The chain has TRBV28 and TRBJ1-6, with unresolved D. CDR1 and CDR2 from the germline V gene are MDHEN and SYDVKM. CDR3 length: 12 amino acids. The CDR3 DNA reads TGTGCCAGCAGTCTCGGTAATTCACGCCTCCACTTT. Protein product: CASSLGNSRLHF.

This rearrangement joins TRBV5-1 to TRBJ1-6; possible D gene TRBD1, 6 bases. Trimming removed 4 bases from V and 6 bases from J, with 11 bases in between. Germline V gene sequence: CDR1 SGHRS, CDR2 YFSETQ. This CDR3 comprises 14 residues. CDR3 protein: CASSPGQLNSPLHF. Written as DNA, the CDR3 is TGCGCCAGCAGCCCCGGACAGCTTAATTCACCCCTCCACTTT.

This clone was seen more than once but under ten times. The chain has TRBV19 and TRBJ2-7, with D possibly matching TRBD2 (5 bases). CDR3 size: 12 residues. From germline, CDR1 is LNHDA and CDR2 SQIVND (reference sequence). Trimming cost V 11 bases and J 2 bases, with 13 bases left between them. CDR3 in amino acids: CASEGRPYEQYF. The CDR3 DNA reads TGTGCCTCAGAGGGAAGGCCCTACGAGCAGTACTTC.

This clone qualifies as medium-sized (0.01 to 0.1%). The chain has TRBV28 and TRBJ1-2; D remains ambiguous. V lost 5 bases and J lost 4, with 8 bases in between. The CDR3 has 12 residues. The V gene's germline CDR1 is MDHEN and CDR2 SYDVKM. The chain's CDR3 is CASSQSTYGYTF. DNA for the CDR3: TGTGCCAGCAGTCAAAGCACCTATGGCTACACCTTC.

This clone was counted between two and nine times. This may be a read error, as it is one base from a much larger clone. This sequence joins TRBV5-5 and TRBJ1-5; D is perhaps TRBD1 (5 bases). The germline V and J ends were trimmed by 4 bases and 7 bases, with 12 bases remaining between them. Per germline, CDR1 SGHKS and CDR2 YYEKEE (reference sequence). The CDR3 runs to 13 residues. CDR3 sequence: CASSPEGLQPQHF. The CDR3 DNA sequence: TGTGCCAGCAGCCCGGAGGGGTTGCAGCCCCAGCATTTT.

Judged by abundance, this clone is medium-sized. The chain couples TRBV6-1 to TRBJ2-7, with 11 bases identical to TRBD1. The CDR3 loop spans 12 amino acids. Trimming at V came to 11 bases and at J to 4 bases, leaving 4 bases not matched to a gene. Germline V gene sequence: CDR1 MNHNS, CDR2 SASEGT. CDR3 coding DNA: TGTGCCGCGGGACAGGGGGTTTACGAGCAGTACTTC. Translating it yields CAAGQGVYEQYF.

The chain carries TRBV7-2 and TRBJ2-7; TRBD2 might be the D (7 bases). CDR3 length equals 15 residues. The V gene's germline CDR1 is SGHTA and CDR2 FQGNSA. V was clipped by 5 bases and J by 7 bases, with 21 bases between them. As DNA, the CDR3 is TGTGCCAGCAGCGGGGGGGCCAATAGGGATCAGGAGCAGTACTTC. Translating it yields CASSGGANRDQEQYF.

In this sample, this clone is medium-sized (0.01 to 0.1%). The chain links TRBV6-5 to TRBJ1-1, with D possibly TRBD1 on 5 matching bases. V shed 2 bases and J shed 4 bases, with 8 bases lying between them. The CDR3 is 13 amino acids. From germline, CDR1 is MNHEY and CDR2 SVGAGI. This CDR3 reads CASSYQGRTEAFF. For the CDR3, the DNA is TGTGCCAGCAGTTACCAGGGCCGCACTGAAGCTTTCTTT.

The chain has TRBV29-1 and TRBJ2-7; 7 bases align to TRBD1. CDR3 length: 13 amino acids. Germline-derived CDR1 and CDR2 are SQVTM and ANQGSEA. V trimming: 6 bases; J trimming: 5 bases; junction bases outside the gene matches: 10. CDR3 in amino acids: CSVLGEGGNEQYF. CDR3 nucleotides: TGCAGCGTCCTAGGCGAAGGGGGCAACGAGCAGTACTTC.

The chain joins TRBV5-1 to TRBJ2-7, with D unclear. CDR1 and CDR2 from the germline V gene are SGHRS and YFSETQ. Deletions cut 3 bases from V and 4 bases from J, with 5 bases between. The CDR3 totals 11 residues. The CDR3 reads CASSSEYEQYF. The DNA for the CDR3 is TGCGCCAGCAGCTCGGAGTACGAGCAGTACTTC. The variable domain in full, completed from reference TRBV5-1 and TRBJ2-7, reads KAGVTQTPRYLIKTRGQQVTLSCSPISGHRSVSWYQQTPGQGLQFLFEYFSETQRNKGNFPGRFSGRQFSNSRSEMNVSTLELGDSALYLCASSSEYEQYFGPGTRLTVT.

This clone appeared many times. The rearrangement uses TRBV18 and TRBJ2-5; no reliable D call. The CDR3 sequence is 12 residues long. CDR1 is KGHSH, CDR2 LQKENI, per germline. V shed 2 bases and J shed 2 bases, with 3 bases lying between them. The CDR3 protein is CASSPSQETQYF. CDR3 coding DNA: TGTGCCAGCTCACCATCTCAAGAGACCCAGTACTTC.

This clone was counted at least ten times. V gene TRBV7-9 combines with J gene TRBJ2-3; 7 bases agree with TRBD1. J gave up 0 bases and V 5 bases, and 11 bases lay outside the gene matches. Germline V gene sequence: CDR1 SEHNR, CDR2 FQNEAQ (reference sequence). CDR3 size: 17 residues. The CDR3 protein is CASSSDPGQTSTDTQYF. The DNA of the CDR3 is TGTGCCAGCAGCAGCGACCCGGGACAGACTAGCACAGATACGCAGTATTTT. The whole variable domain, remainder taken from reference TRBV7-9 and TRBJ2-3, is DTGVSQNPRHKITKRGQNVTFRCDPISEHNRLYWYRQTLGQGPEFLTYFQNEAQLEKSRLLSDRFSAERPKGSFSTLEIQRTEQGDSAMYLCASSSDPGQTSTDTQYFGPGTRLTVL.

This clone came up many times. A read error may be the cause here, since a much bigger clone is one base away. Other DNA variants within this sample encode the same CDR3. The genes are TRBV19 and TRBJ2-5; the D is unclear. This CDR3 region has 14 residues. Germline-derived CDR1 and CDR2 are LNHDA and SQIVND (reference sequence). The CDR3 coding sequence is TGCGCCAGTAGTATCTATCAGGAGCAAGAGACCCAGTACTTC. This translates into CASSIYQEQETQYF.

This clone was seen many times. This chain connects TRBV7-7 to TRBJ2-5, with 14 nucleotides matching TRBD2. The junction had 13 bases not matched to a gene; V was cut back by 2 bases and J by 5 bases. Per the germline V gene, CDR1 is SSHAT and CDR2 is FNYEAQ (reference sequence). This CDR3 region has 19 residues. Here the CDR3 reads CASSLLIPGTSGGGETQYF. DNA for the CDR3: TGTGCCAGCAGCTTACTCATTCCCGGGACTAGCGGGGGTGGGGAGACCCAGTACTTC.

As to this clone: This is likely a read error, given that the CDR3 carries no conserved phenylalanine or tryptophan at its end. The rearrangement joins TRBV20-1 to TRBJ1-1, with D tentatively TRBD1 (6 bases). Germline lookup yields CDR1 DFQATT and CDR2 SNEGSKA (reference sequence). This CDR3 has 14 residues. Trimming shortened V by 4 bases and J by 3 bases, and 15 bases separated the two germline ends. The DNA of the CDR3 is TGCAGTGCTAAGCTCGGAGGGGGTGACACTGAAGCTTTCCTT. Encoded protein: CSAKLGGGDTEAFL.

The rearrangement joins TRBV7-3 to TRBJ2-1; D assignment may be TRBD1 or TRBD2 (5 bases each). Germline CDR1 reads SGHTA; CDR2 reads FQGTGA. Trimming removed 5 bases at V and 0 bases at J, with 11 bases between. The CDR3 runs to 15 residues. The CDR3 sequence: CASSPGGSSYNEQFF. As DNA, the CDR3 is TGTGCCAGCAGCCCTGGGGGTAGCTCCTACAATGAGCAGTTCTTC.

The chain combines TRBV5-6 with TRBJ2-7; D perhaps matches TRBD1 (6 bases). V lost 4 bases, J lost 7 bases, and 21 bases lay in between. The CDR3 runs to 15 residues. The V gene's germline CDR1 is SGHDT and CDR2 YYEEEE. CDR3 in DNA: TGTGCCAGCAGCGCCTTCGAACAGGGTCCGGGGGAGCAGTACTTC. Its translation: CASSAFEQGPGEQYF.